This T cell receptor beta chain came from a study of shared clonotypes between healthy human individuals. Sequencing was at deep level. Several immunoSEQ plates received, in even portions, the genomic DNA of each subset. Clones were read by immunoSEQ multiplex PCR, and TCRdb kept only the in-frame ones, dropping some. The repertoire includes about 610,000 clones, roughly 96% of them detected once, and roughly 0.1% sits in the top ten. Naivety among CD8 cells was defined by CD45RO negativity and positive CCR7 selection, thereby excluding terminally differentiated effector memory CD45RA+ cells. The donor population consisted of healthy HIV-negative adults with no recent acute infections or vaccinations. Germline CDR1 and CDR2: LNHDA and SQIVND (reference sequence). This CDR3 contains 14 residues. With 0 bases removed from V and 11 bases from J, the gap between germline ends came to 16 bases.

The receptor comes from a woman aged 30 to 39 in good health. Sequencing was performed on naive CD8+ T cells sorted from blood. V is TRBV19 and J is TRBJ1-1, with a tentative D call TRBD1 (6 bases). The CDR3 DNA is TGTGCCAGTAGTATAGATCCTTCCGCAGGGGTCGCTTTCTTT. Residues: CASSIDPSAGVAFF.